These 17 T cell receptor beta chains came from one sample sequenced in a study of cytomegalovirus exposure and HLA in healthy donors. Vbeta (60) and Jbeta (13) primers were used in the PCR. Data came from immunoSEQ multiplex PCR; TCRdb stores just in-frame clones and leaves some out. The sample holds tens of thousands of clones; roughly 69% are singletons and the top ten take roughly 3.4%. The sequencing sample was made of PBMCs. The source is a woman aged 25 to 39 in good health and CMV-seronegative.

CDR3 sequence reads: CASSYRVNTEAFF. CDR3 sequence (DNA): TGTGCCAGCAGCTACCGGGTGAACACTGAAGCTTTCTTT. The chain has TRBV6-5 and TRBJ1-1; no definite D call. The CDR3 is made up of 13 amino acids. V was trimmed by 6 bases and J by 0 bases, leaving 8 bases between them. Germline V CDR1 and CDR2: MNHEY, SVGAGI.

The gene calls are TRBV2 and TRBJ2-4, with D unresolved. CDR1 is SNHLY and CDR2 is FYNNEI in the germline V gene. The V end lost 5 bases, the J end lost 0 bases, and 8 bases lay between the germline ends. This CDR3 has 14 amino acids. The DNA for the CDR3 is TGTGCCAGCAGTACTAATCTAGCCAAAAACATTCAGTACTTC. Translation: CASSTNLAKNIQYF.

This chain links TRBV29-1 with TRBJ1-2; 9 positions match TRBD1. There are 14 residues in the CDR3. V was pared by 5 bases and J by 2 bases, with 6 bases of the junction left unmatched. Per the germline V gene, CDR1 is SQVTM and CDR2 is ANQGSEA. The CDR3 coding sequence is TGCAGCGTTCTCTTCGGGACAGGGAACTATGGCTACACCTTC. It translates to CSVLFGTGNYGYTF.

This clone was seen only a few times. The V and J genes are TRBV7-9 and TRBJ2-3; D unresolved. V lost 5 bases and J lost 0, with 9 bases in between. This CDR3 has 14 residues. Germline lookup yields CDR1 SEHNR and CDR2 FQNEAQ (reference sequence). CDR3 in amino acids: CASSPLVSTDTQYF. CDR3 DNA sequence: TGTGCCAGCAGCCCACTCGTTAGCACAGATACGCAGTATTTT.

This clone was recorded once. The chain combines TRBV18 with TRBJ2-4; TRBD2 might be the D (7 bases). Between the trimmed V and J ends, which lost 1 base and 4 bases, there was a span of 8 bases. The CDR3 runs to 14 residues. Per germline, CDR1 KGHSH and CDR2 LQKENI. The CDR3 nucleotides read TGTGCCAGCTCACCACAGGGGGGGAAAAACATTCAGTACTTC. Amino acid sequence: CASSPQGGKNIQYF.

The chain combines TRBV7-2 with TRBJ2-7, with D perhaps matching TRBD2 (6 bases). Trimming took off 5 bases at V and 0 bases at J, with 14 bases between the two ends. The V gene's germline CDR1 is SGHTA and CDR2 FQGNSA. This CDR3 is 15 amino acids long. The CDR3 loop reads CASSDVSGNSYEQYF. CDR3 DNA: TGTGCCAGCAGCGATGTTAGCGGTAACTCCTACGAGCAGTACTTC.

The rearrangement joins TRBV30 to TRBJ2-7; no firm D call. Germline CDR1 reads GTSNPN; CDR2 reads SVGIG (reference sequence). Trimming stripped 6 bases from V and 0 bases from J, with 9 bases between. The CDR3 totals 12 residues. CDR3 DNA sequence: TGTGCCTGCTCCGCTAGCTCCTACGAGCAGTACTTC. The encoded protein is CACSASSYEQYF.

The chain has TRBV7-9 and TRBJ1-1, with TRBD1 identical over 10 bases. Germline assignment: CDR1 SEHNR and CDR2 FQNEAQ (reference sequence). This CDR3 has 15 residues. The V and J ends lost 5 bases and 5 bases, in that order; junction bases with no gene match: 8. This CDR3 is CASSPGQGVGTEAFF. The CDR3 nucleotides read TGTGCCAGCAGCCCCGGACAGGGGGTAGGTACTGAAGCTTTCTTT.

The rearrangement links TRBV27 to TRBJ1-5; D gene ambiguous. Deletions cut 5 bases from V and 7 bases from J, with 12 bases between. Germline CDR1 and CDR2: MNHEY and SMNVEV (reference sequence). The CDR3 is 13 amino acids. CDR3 nucleotides: TGTGCCAGCAGTGGACCGGGATACCAGCCCCAGCATTTT. Amino acids: CASSGPGYQPQHF.

V usage is TRBV14 and J usage is TRBJ1-1, with 9 bases fitting TRBD1. The V gene's germline CDR1 is SGHDN and CDR2 FVKESK. The CDR3 has 15 amino acids. V lost 5 bases, J lost 7 bases, and 11 bases stayed unmatched. The CDR3 DNA reads as TGTGCCAGCAGCAGGACTAGGACAGGGGTCCTTGAAGCTTTCTTT. This gives the protein CASSRTRTGVLEAFF.

The CDR3, as DNA: TGTGCCAGCTCACCCGGGCAGGGGACTAGCGTCCGACAGTTCTTC. It specifies CASSPGQGTSVRQFF. The chain has TRBV18 and TRBJ2-1, with 10 bases aligning to TRBD2. The CDR3 is 15 residues long. Germline V gene sequence: CDR1 KGHSH, CDR2 LQKENI. After removal of 3 bases from V and 13 bases from J, the junction contained 12 bases not matched to a gene.

The chain is built from TRBV10-1 and TRBJ2-7, with TRBD2 matching 8 bases. V was clipped by 2 bases and J by 0 bases; unmatched bases: 0. CDR3 size: 14 residues. Germline V gene data show CDR1 as WNHNN and CDR2 as SYGVQD (reference sequence). The CDR3 loop is CASSELAGSYEQYF. The CDR3 coding sequence is TGCGCCAGCAGTGAGCTAGCGGGCTCCTACGAGCAGTACTTC.

This clone was detected only once. V and J are TRBV29-1 and TRBJ2-7; D remains unclear. This CDR3 has 11 residues. Germline V gene lookup returns CDR1 SQVTM and CDR2 ANQGSEA. Trimming removed 7 bases at V and 2 bases at J, with 9 bases between. The CDR3 reads CSALETYEQYF. CDR3 nucleotides: TGCAGCGCCCTGGAGACCTACGAGCAGTACTTC.

The chain recombines TRBV20-1 with TRBJ2-3, with unresolved D. Germline V gene sequence: CDR1 DFQATT, CDR2 SNEGSKA (reference sequence). The CDR3 extends over 11 amino acids. Trimming took 2 bases from V and 10 from J, leaving 10 bases between them. The CDR3 nucleotides are TGCAGTGCTAGAAGGTTAGCCCCGCAGTATTTT. Its protein product is CSARRLAPQYF.

The chain recombines TRBV29-1 with TRBJ2-1; TRBD2 matches 7 bases. With 6 bases clipped from V and 4 bases from J, the junction kept 6 bases outside the gene matches. The germline CDR1 and CDR2 sequences are SQVTM and ANQGSEA. This CDR3 has 13 residues. The CDR3 protein is CSVKGTTYNEQFF. The DNA for the CDR3 is TGCAGCGTAAAAGGGACTACGTACAATGAGCAGTTCTTC.

This rearrangement joins TRBV7-8 to TRBJ1-5; D ambiguous. This CDR3 contains 14 residues. Looked up from germline, CDR1 is SGHVS and CDR2 is FQNEAQ. V was shortened by 1 base and J by 7 bases, with 11 bases between the two germline ends. The CDR3 here is CASSLEGVGQPQHF. CDR3 sequence (DNA): TGTGCCAGCAGCTTAGAGGGAGTTGGGCAGCCCCAGCATTTT.

This clone was seen only a few times. V usage is TRBV28 and J usage is TRBJ1-4; 8 nucleotides line up with TRBD1. Germline-derived CDR1 and CDR2 are MDHEN and SYDVKM. V shed 3 bases and J 7 bases; nucleotides not matched to a gene: 4. The CDR3 is 14 amino acids. The CDR3 here is CASSFNRGTEKLFF. The CDR3 nucleotides read TGTGCCAGCAGTTTCAACAGGGGGACTGAAAAACTGTTTTTT.